The clone carrying this TCR beta chain was seen a handful of times. Antigen: not known. Here the gene names and germline are mouse. The read is 1 residue too short to cover the CDR3 end, so that end is filled in from the germline J gene. Germline CDR1 reads KGHPV; CDR2 reads FQNQEV (reference sequence). CDR3 length equals 12 residues. Trimming took 0 bases from V and 6 from J, leaving 4 bases between them. Time point here: mouse harvest day 7 after allogeneic transplant. Mouse grafts combined 10^7 T-cell-depleted bone marrow cells with 10^6 splenic CD5+ T cells. B6 (H2b) cells into BALB/c (H2d) mice; tissues taken at day 7 or 14. The sample originates from a study of tissue T cells after allogeneic stem cell transplantation. Points from the study as a whole: Alloreactivity or antigen specificity of tissue TCRs was not determined; some clones might be host cells. Anatomically similar tissues had similar TCR repertoires within each patient.

Measured with immunoSEQ multiplex PCR; TCRdb has only the in-frame clones, and not every one. The sample lists some 2,600 clones, more than 45% occurring once. The clonotype comes from a female BALB/c mouse given C57BL/6 T cells with graft-versus-host disease after an allogeneic hematopoietic cell transplant. This chain joins TRBV26 and TRBJ2-5, with D unclear. The material sequenced was spleen. CDR3 DNA, as far as it was read: TGTGCCAGCAGTCTGTCGAGGGACACCCAGTAC. Protein product: CASSLSRDTQY. The CDR3 in full is CASSLSRDTQYF. The whole variable domain, remainder taken from reference TRBV26 and TRBJ2-5, is NSKVIQTPRYLVKGQGQKAKMRCIPEKGHPVVFWYQQNKNNEFKFLINFQNQEVLQQIDMTEKRFSAECPSNSPCSLEIQSSEAGDSALYLCASSLSRDTQYFGPGTRLLVL.